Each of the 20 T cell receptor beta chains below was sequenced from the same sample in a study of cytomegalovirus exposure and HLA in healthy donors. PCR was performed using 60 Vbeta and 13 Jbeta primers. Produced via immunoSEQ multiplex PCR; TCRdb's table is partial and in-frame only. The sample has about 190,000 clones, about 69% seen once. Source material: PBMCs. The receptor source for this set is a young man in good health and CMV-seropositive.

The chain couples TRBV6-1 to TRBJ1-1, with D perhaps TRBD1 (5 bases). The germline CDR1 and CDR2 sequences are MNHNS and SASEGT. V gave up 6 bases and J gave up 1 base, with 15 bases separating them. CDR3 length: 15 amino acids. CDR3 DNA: TGTGCCAGCAGCTCCGAAGGGGTGGGGAACACTGAAGCTTTCTTT. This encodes CASSSEGVGNTEAFF.

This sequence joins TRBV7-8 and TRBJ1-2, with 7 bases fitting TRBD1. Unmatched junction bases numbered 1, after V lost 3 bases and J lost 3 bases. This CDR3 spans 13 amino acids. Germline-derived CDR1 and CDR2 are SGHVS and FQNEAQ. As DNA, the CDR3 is TGTGCCAGCAGCTTCCAGGGGGACTATGGCTACACCTTC. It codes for CASSFQGDYGYTF.

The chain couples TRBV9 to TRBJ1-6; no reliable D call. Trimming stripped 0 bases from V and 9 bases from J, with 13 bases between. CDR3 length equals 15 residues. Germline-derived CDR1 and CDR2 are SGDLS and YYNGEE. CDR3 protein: CASSVGSLGFSPLHF. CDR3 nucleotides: TGTGCCAGCAGCGTAGGATCGCTGGGCTTTTCACCCCTCCACTTT.

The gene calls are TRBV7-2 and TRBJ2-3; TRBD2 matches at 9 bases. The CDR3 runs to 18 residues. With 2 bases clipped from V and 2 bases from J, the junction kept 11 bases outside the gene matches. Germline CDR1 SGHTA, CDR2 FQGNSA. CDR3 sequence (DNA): TGTGCCAGCAGCTTATCCCCTCTTAGCGGGGGTACCACAGATACGCAGTATTTT. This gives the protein CASSLSPLSGGTTDTQYF.

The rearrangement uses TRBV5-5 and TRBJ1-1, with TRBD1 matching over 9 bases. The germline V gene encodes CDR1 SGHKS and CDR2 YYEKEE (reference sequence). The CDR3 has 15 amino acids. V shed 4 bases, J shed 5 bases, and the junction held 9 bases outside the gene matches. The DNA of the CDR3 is TGTGCCAGCAGCCCGCTGACAGGGGGAGAAACTGAAGCTTTCTTT. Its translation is CASSPLTGGETEAFF.

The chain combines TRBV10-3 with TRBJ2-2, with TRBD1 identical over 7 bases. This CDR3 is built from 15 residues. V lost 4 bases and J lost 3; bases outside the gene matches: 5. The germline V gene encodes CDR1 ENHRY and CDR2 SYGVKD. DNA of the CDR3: TGTGCCATCAGTGGAAACAGGGGAGACACCGGGGAGCTGTTTTTT. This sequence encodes CAISGNRGDTGELFF.

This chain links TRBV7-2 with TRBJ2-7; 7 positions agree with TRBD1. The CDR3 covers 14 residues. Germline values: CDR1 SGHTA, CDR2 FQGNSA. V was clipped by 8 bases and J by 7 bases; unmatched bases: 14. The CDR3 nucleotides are TGTGCCAGCTTCTACGAGACAGGGCCCCGGGAGCAGTACTTC. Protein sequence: CASFYETGPREQYF.

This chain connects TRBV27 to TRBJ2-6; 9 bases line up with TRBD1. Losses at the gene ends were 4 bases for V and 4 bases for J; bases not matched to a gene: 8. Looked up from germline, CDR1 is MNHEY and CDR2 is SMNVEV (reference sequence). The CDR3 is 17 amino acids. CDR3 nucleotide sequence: TGTGCCAGCAGTTCCAGACAGGGGGACTCCGGGGCCAACGTCCTGACTTTC. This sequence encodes CASSSRQGDSGANVLTF.

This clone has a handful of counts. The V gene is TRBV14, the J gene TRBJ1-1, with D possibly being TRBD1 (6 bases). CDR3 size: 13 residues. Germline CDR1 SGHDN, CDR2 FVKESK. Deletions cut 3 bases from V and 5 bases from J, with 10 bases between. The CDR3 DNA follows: TGTGCCAGCAGCCATCTCAGGGGAACTGAAGCTTTCTTT. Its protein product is CASSHLRGTEAFF.

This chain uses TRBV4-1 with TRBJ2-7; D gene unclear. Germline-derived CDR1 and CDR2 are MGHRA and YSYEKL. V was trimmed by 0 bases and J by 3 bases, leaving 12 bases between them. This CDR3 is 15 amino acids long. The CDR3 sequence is CASSQEHREYYEQYF. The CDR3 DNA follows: TGCGCCAGCAGCCAAGAACACCGTGAATACTACGAGCAGTACTTC.

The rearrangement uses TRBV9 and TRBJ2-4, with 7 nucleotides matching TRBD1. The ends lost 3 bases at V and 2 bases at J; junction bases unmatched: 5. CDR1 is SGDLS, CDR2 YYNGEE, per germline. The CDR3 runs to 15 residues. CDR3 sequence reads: CASSATGSSKNIQYF. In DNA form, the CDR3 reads TGTGCCAGCAGCGCGACAGGGTCGTCCAAAAACATTCAGTACTTC.

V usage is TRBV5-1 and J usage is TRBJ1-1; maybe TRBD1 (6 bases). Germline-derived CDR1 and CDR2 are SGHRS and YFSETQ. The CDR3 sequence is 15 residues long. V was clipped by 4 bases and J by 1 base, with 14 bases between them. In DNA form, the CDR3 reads TGCGCCAGCAGCCCCGCCGGGGGGGCGAACACTGAAGCTTTCTTT. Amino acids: CASSPAGGANTEAFF.

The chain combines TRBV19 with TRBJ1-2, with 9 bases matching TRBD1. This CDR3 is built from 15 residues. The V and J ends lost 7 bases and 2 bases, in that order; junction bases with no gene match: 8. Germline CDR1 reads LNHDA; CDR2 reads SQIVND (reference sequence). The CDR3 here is CASNSEGQGNYGYTF. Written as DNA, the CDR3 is TGTGCCAGTAATAGCGAGGGACAGGGCAACTATGGCTACACCTTC.

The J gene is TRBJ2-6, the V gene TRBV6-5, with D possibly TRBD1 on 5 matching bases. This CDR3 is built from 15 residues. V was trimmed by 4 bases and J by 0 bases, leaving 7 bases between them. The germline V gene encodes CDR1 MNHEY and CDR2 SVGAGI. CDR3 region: CASSLQGSGANVLTF. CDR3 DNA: TGTGCCAGCAGTTTGCAGGGCTCTGGGGCCAACGTCCTGACTTTC.

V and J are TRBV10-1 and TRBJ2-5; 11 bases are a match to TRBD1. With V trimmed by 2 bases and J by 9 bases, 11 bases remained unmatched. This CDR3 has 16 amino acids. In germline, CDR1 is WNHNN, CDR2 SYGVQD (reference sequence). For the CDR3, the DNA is TGCGCCAGCAGTGAGGGGACAGGGGGGGGCAAGACGGCCCAGTACTTC. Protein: CASSEGTGGGKTAQYF.

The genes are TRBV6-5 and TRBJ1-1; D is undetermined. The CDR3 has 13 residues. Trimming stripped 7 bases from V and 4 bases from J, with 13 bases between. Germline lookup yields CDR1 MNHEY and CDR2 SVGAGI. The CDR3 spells CASTPRRGTEAFF. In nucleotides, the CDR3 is TGTGCCAGCACCCCCCGTCGGGGCACTGAAGCTTTCTTT.

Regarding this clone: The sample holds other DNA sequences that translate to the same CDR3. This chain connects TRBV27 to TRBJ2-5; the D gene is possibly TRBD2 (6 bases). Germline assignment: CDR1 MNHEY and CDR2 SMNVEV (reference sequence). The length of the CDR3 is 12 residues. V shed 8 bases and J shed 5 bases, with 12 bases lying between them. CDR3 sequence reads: CASRRGRETQYF. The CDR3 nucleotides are TGTGCCAGCCGGCGGGGTCGGGAGACCCAGTACTTC.

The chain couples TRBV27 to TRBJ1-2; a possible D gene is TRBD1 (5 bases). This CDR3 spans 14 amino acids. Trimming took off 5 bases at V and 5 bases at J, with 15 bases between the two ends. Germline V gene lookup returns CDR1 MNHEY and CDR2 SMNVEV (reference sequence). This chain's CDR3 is CASSGRDGLYGYTF. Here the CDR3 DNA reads TGTGCCAGCAGTGGGCGGGACGGCTTATATGGCTACACCTTC.

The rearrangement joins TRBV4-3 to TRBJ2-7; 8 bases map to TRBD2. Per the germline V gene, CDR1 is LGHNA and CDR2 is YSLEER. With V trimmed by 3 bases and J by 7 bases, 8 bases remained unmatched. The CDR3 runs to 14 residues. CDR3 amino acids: CASSQGTRSGEQYF. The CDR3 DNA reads TGCGCCAGCAGCCAGGGGACTAGATCTGGTGAGCAGTACTTC.

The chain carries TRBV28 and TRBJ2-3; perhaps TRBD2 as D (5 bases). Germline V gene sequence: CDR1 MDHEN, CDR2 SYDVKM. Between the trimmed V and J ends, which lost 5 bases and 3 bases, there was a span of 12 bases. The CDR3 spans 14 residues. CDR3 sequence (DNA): TGTGCCAGCAGTCTCGCCCGGGGTACAGATACGCAGTATTTT. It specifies CASSLARGTDTQYF.